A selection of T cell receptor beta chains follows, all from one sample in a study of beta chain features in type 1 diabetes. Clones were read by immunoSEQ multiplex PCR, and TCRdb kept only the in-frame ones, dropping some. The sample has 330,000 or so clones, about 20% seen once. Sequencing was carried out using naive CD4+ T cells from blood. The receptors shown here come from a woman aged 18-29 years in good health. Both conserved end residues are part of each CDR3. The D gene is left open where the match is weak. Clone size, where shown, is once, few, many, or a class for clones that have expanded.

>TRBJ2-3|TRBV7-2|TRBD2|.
CASNSKRGGDTQYF
TGTGCCAGCAATAGCAAGCGGGGGGGGGATACGCAGTATTTT
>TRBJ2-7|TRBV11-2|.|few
CASSFLGYEQYF
TGTGCCAGCAGCTTCCTAGGCTACGAGCAGTACTTC
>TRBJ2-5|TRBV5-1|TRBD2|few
CASSLAGETQYF
TGCGCCAGCAGCTTAGCGGGGGAGACCCAGTACTTC
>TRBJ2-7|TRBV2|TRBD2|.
CASRELAGFYEQYF
TGTGCCAGCAGAGAGCTAGCGGGTTTCTACGAGCAGTACTTC
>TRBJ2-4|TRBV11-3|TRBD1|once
CASSPGGSGNIQYF
TGTGCCAGCAGCCCAGGGGGCTCAGGGAACATTCAGTACTTC
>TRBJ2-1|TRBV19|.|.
CASTRGRGISYNEQFF
TGTGCCAGTACCCGGGGGCGGGGGATCTCCTACAATGAGCAGTTCTTC
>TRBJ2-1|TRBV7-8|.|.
CASSSQWSPYNEQFF
TGTGCCAGCAGCTCCCAGTGGAGTCCCTACAATGAGCAGTTCTTC
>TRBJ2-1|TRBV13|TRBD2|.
CASSLGTSGSNEQFF
TGTGCCAGCAGCTTAGGGACTAGCGGGAGTAATGAGCAGTTCTTC
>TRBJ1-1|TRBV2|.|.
CASSRRVITEAFF
TGTGCCAGCAGTCGCAGGGTTATCACTGAAGCTTTCTTT
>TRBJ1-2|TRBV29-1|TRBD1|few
CSVDRGPGGYTF
TGCAGCGTTGACAGGGGGCCCGGTGGCTACACCTTC
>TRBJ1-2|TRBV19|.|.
CASSLRTEYGYTF
TGTGCCAGTAGTCTAAGGACAGAGTATGGCTACACCTTC
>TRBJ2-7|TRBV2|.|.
CASRASRDISHHEQYF
TGTGCCAGCAGGGCTAGCCGGGACATCTCCCACCACGAGCAGTACTTC
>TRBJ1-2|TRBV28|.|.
CASSLLRVYGYTF
TGTGCCAGCAGTCTCCTGAGGGTGTATGGCTACACCTTC
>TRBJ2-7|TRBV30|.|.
CAWSGSGMDEQYF
TGTGCCTGGAGCGGGTCAGGGATGGACGAGCAGTACTTC
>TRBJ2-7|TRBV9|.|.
CASSVVPTGIYEQYF
TGTGCCAGCAGCGTAGTCCCCACGGGGATCTACGAGCAGTACTTC
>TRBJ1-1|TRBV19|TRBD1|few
CASSSDRDTEAFF
TGTGCCAGTAGTTCCGACAGGGACACTGAAGCTTTCTTT
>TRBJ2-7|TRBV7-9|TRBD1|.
CASSLRDSSYEQYF
TGTGCCAGCAGCTTACGGGACAGCTCCTACGAGCAGTACTTC
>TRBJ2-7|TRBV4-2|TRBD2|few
CASSQDIAGGPEQYF
TGTGCCAGCAGCCAAGATATAGCGGGGGGGCCTGAGCAGTACTTC
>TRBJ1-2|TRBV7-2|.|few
CASSTGTRRGYTF
TGTGCCAGCAGCACCGGGACAAGAAGGGGCTACACCTTC
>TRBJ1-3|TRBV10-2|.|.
CATTTGPSGNTIYF
TGCGCCACCACTACAGGGCCCTCTGGAAACACCATATATTTT
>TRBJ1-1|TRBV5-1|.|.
CASSLARVNTEAFF
TGCGCCAGCAGCTTGGCCAGGGTGAACACTGAAGCTTTCTTT
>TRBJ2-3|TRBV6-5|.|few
CASSYSELRGDTQYF
TGTGCCAGCAGTTACTCGGAGCTGCGGGGAGATACGCAGTATTTT